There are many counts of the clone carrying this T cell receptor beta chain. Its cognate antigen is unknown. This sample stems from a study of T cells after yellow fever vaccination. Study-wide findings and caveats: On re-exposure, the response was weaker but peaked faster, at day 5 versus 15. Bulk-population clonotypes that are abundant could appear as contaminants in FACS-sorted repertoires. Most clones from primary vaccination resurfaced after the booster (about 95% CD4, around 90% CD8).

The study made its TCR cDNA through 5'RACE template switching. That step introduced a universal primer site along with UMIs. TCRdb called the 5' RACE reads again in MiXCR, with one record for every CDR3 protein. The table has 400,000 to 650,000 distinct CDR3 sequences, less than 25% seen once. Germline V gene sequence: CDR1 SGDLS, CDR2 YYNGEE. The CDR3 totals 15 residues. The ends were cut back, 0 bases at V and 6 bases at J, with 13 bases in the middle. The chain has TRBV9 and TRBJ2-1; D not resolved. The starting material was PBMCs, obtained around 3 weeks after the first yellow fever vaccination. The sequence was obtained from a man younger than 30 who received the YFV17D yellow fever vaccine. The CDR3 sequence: CASSVAGVPANEQFF. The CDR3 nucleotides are TGTGCCAGCAGCGTAGCTGGGGTCCCGGCCAATGAGCAGTTCTTC. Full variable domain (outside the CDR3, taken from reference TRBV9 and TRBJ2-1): DSGVTQTPKHLITATGQRVTLRCSPRSGDLSVYWYQQSLDQGLQFLIQYYNGEERAKGNILERFSAQQFPDLHSELNLSSLELGDSALYFCASSVAGVPANEQFFGPGTRLTVL.